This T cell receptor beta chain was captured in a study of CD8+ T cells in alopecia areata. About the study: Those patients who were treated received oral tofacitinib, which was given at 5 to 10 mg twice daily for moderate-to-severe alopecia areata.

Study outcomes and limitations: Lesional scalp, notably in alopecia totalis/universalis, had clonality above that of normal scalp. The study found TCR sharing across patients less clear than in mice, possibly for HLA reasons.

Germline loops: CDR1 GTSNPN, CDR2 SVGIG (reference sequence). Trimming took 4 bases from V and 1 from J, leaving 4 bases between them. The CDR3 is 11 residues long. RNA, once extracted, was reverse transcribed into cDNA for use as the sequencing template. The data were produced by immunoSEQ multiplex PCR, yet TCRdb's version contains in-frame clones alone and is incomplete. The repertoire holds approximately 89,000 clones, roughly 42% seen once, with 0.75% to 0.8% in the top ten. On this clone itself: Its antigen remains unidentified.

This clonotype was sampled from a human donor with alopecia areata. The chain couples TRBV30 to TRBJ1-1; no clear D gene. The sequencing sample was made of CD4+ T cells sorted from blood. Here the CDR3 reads CAWTKNTEAFF. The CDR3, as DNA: TGTGCCTGGACCAAGAACACTGAAGCTTTCTTT.